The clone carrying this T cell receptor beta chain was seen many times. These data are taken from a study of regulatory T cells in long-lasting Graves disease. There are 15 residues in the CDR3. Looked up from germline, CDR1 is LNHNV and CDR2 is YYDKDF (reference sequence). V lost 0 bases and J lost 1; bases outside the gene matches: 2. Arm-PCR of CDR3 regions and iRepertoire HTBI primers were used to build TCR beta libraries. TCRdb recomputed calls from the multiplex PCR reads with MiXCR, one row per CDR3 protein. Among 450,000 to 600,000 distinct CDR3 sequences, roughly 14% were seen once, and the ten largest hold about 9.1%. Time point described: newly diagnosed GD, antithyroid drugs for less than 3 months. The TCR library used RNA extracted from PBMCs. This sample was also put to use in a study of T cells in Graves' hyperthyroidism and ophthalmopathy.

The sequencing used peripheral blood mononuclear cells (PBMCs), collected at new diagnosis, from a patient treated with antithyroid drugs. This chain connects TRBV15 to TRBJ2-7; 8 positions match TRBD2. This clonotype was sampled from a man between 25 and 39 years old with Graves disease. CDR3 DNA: TGTGCCACCAGCAGAGAAGGCGGGGGGTCCTACGAGCAGTACTTC. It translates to CATSREGGGSYEQYF.